This TCR beta chain comes out of a study of vaccination and CD4 T cells after COVID-19. Study as a whole: Nasal swab PCR identified SARS-CoV-2 in the convalescent patients, of whom roughly ten were mild and one severe.

Study findings and constraints: Convalescent patients had a median around 89% of reactive clones appearing only post-vaccination. Median numbers of SARS-CoV-2-reactive clonotypes increased from roughly 19 to 38 (not a significant change). Spike mono-reactivity was shown by 304 of 307 vaccine-specific clones in convalescent patients.

V gave up 2 bases and J gave up 1 base, with 18 bases separating them. Germline loops: CDR1 DFQATT, CDR2 SNEGSKA (reference sequence). The CDR3 is 16 residues long. An Oncomine TCR Beta short-read assay was used to sequence the DNA from cultured CD4+ T cells. Using its own MiXCR run on the PCR reads, TCRdb lists one record per CDR3 protein. Here the sample spans nearly 15,000 distinct CDR3 sequences, around 46% being singletons. As regards this clonotype: Its antigen is not identified.

Treatment: roughly ten-day PBMC culture with coronavirus spike peptide pools or control peptides (ViraFEST assay). The sequence was obtained from a human donor who had recovered from COVID-19. This chain joins TRBV20-1 and TRBJ2-7; D is perhaps TRBD1 or TRBD2 (5 bases each). The sequenced sample was CD4+ T cells from blood, cultured in vitro. CDR3 DNA: TGCAGTGCTAGATCCGGGGCGCGTTCGCGGTCCTACGAGCAGTACTTC. It codes for CSARSGARSRSYEQYF.